This T cell receptor beta chain was profiled in a study of cytomegalovirus exposure and HLA in healthy donors. Germline CDR1 is SNHLY and CDR2 is FYNNEI. V dropped 6 bases and J dropped 1; count of bases not matched to a gene: 9. This CDR3 spans 15 amino acids. Measured with immunoSEQ multiplex PCR; TCRdb has only the in-frame clones, and not every one. The data show about 330,000 clones, 75% to 90% seen once. This TCR was recovered from a woman aged 18-35 years in good health and CMV-seronegative. The chain combines TRBV2 with TRBJ2-7; 7 positions match TRBD2. Material for sequencing was PBMCs. The CDR3 DNA reads TGTGCCAGCAGCCCCCGGGGAGGGCTTTCCTACGAGCAGTACTTC. This codes for CASSPRGGLSYEQYF.